Shown below are 4 T cell receptor beta chains from a single sample sequenced in a study of CD8+CD57+ T cells in acquired aplastic anemia. CDR3 and TCR beta VDJ profiling relied on genomic DNA as the template. MiXCR, run by TCRdb on the reads, gives a single entry per CDR3 protein. The sample shows hundreds of thousands of distinct CDR3 sequences, around 68% of them seen only once. The source material was sorted CD4+, CD8+, or CD8+CD57+ T cells (not recorded which) from PBMCs. These TCRs come from a human donor in good health, serving as a control.

V usage is TRBV7-9 and J usage is TRBJ2-1; 9 nucleotides align to TRBD2. Germline V gene data show CDR1 as SEHNR and CDR2 as FQNEAQ (reference sequence). The CDR3 runs 18 residues. V shed 2 bases and J 0 bases; nucleotides not matched to a gene: 8. CDR3 in amino acids: CASSLLLGGGDSYNEQFF. Here the CDR3 DNA reads TGTGCCAGCAGCTTACTTCTTGGCGGGGGGGACTCCTACAATGAGCAGTTCTTC.

The chain links TRBV2 to TRBJ2-7; 8 positions match TRBD1. CDR1 is SNHLY, CDR2 FYNNEI, per germline. The V gene end was trimmed by 1 base and the J gene end by 6 bases; junction bases not matched to a gene: 5. This CDR3 comprises 14 residues. The CDR3: CASSEGTGSGEQYF. Here the CDR3 DNA reads TGTGCCAGCAGTGAAGGGACAGGGAGTGGCGAGCAGTACTTC.

A remark on this clonotype: The junction departs from the called germline gene at one end, perhaps through a read error. The chain links TRBV24-1 to TRBJ2-3; TRBD2 is a possible D gene (6 bases). Germline-derived CDR1 and CDR2 are KGHDR and SFDVKD. This CDR3 is built from 16 residues. CDR3 in amino acids: CATSDLRGGSTDTQCF. CDR3 DNA sequence: TGTGCCACCAGTGATTTGCGAGGAGGGAGCACAGATACGCAGTGTTTT.

On this clonotype: As the CDR3 is not closed by the conserved phenylalanine or tryptophan, this likely results from a read error. The limits of the CDR3 on the DNA are not certain, so only TCRdb's listed CDR3 is given. The chain links TRBV2 to TRBJ1-2. Germline CDR1 reads SNHLY; CDR2 reads FYNNEI. The CDR3 has 14 amino acids, counting both end residues. The CDR3 spells CASSEGLAGCRYPV.